This T cell receptor beta chain comes out of a study of T cells in Graves' hyperthyroidism and ophthalmopathy. Study summary: Blood was drawn when the patient was first diagnosed and still untreated.

CDR1 and CDR2 (germline): SQVTM, ANQGSEA. This CDR3 is built from 13 residues. V shed 0 bases and J shed 7 bases, with 11 bases lying between them. Using RNA transcripts as the source, TCR beta CDR3 regions were amplified. The study used the HTBI primer set for a first-round RT-PCR of the TCR CDR3. MiXCR, run by TCRdb on the multiplex PCR reads, gives a single entry per CDR3 protein. The sample shows approximately 600,000 distinct CDR3 sequences, over 11% of them seen only once. This clonotype has only a few counts. What it binds is unknown. Overall study results and limits: In simple terms, a model built on 13 V-J features told ophthalmopathy apart from stable hyperthyroidism.

First hyperthyroidism diagnosis is when the blood sample was obtained, before any ophthalmopathy symptoms. Cells are PBMCs isolated from around 10 ml of fresh blood. This receptor was obtained from a woman younger than 45 with Graves' hyperthyroidism that later progressed to Graves' ophthalmopathy. J is TRBJ2-3 and V is TRBV29-1, with D perhaps being TRBD1 or TRBD2 (5 bases each). Input material: blood. CDR3 nucleotides: TGCAGCGTTGAAGAGGGCTCGGGGCATACGCAGTATTTT. This encodes CSVEEGSGHTQYF.